This T cell receptor (beta chain) was sequenced for a study of T cells in Graves' hyperthyroidism and ophthalmopathy. TCR beta CDR3 regions were amplified from RNA transcripts. A set of HTBI primers served as the primers for a first-round RT-PCR of the TCR CDR3. TCRdb re-called the multiplex PCR reads with MiXCR, one entry per CDR3 protein. The sample carries about 380,000 distinct CDR3 sequences, under 20% recorded once. In its sample, this clonotype was seen many times. Germline-derived CDR1 and CDR2 are LGHDT and YNNKEL (reference sequence). J lost 0 bases, V lost 2 bases, and 12 bases had no gene match. The CDR3 totals 18 residues.

The rearrangement uses TRBV3-1 and TRBJ1-2; 7 nucleotides match TRBD1. The clonotype originates from a man between 18 and 29 years old with Graves' ophthalmopathy. The sample consisted of blood. The CDR3 region is CASSQIIFRDSPNYGYTF. The DNA of the CDR3 is TGTGCCAGCAGCCAAATAATCTTCCGGGACAGCCCTAACTATGGCTACACCTTC.